This TCR beta chain stems from a study of T cell responses to AZD1222 COVID-19 vaccine. A word on this clone: Its antigen remains unknown.

CDR3 size: 11 residues. Produced via immunoSEQ multiplex PCR; TCRdb's table is partial and in-frame only. This table holds 25,000 to 35,000 clones, approximately 88% found once. Study-level findings and limits: Reports indicate that nearly half of spike-specific TCRs are directed at unmutated variant regions.

This receptor was obtained from an adult in good health. The gene calls are TRBV21-1 and TRBJ2-7. TRBV21-1 counts as a pseudogene. Sequenced here: peripheral blood, sampled on day 0 of AZD1222 vaccination. CDR3 protein: CASSRPFEQYF. CDR3 nucleotide sequence: TGTGCCAGCAGCAGACCTTTCGAGCAGTACTTC.